These T cell receptor beta chains were read from a single sample in a study of blood T cells in healthy people across ages. TCRdb called the 5' RACE reads again in MiXCR, with one record for every CDR3 protein. The data show more than 900,000 distinct CDR3 sequences, with about 28% seen just once and about 9.4% held by the top ten. These sequences were also reported in another study, on T cells of mothers and their children.

Sample: blood. These receptor sequences come from a woman aged 35 to 49 in good health. CDR3s include the opening cysteine and the closing phenylalanine or tryptophan.

>TRBV6-2/TRBV6-3
CASIGPGGPDYGYTF
>TRBV7-9
CASSAGWGASYEQYF
>TRBV20-1
CSAMRVEQYF
>TRBV5-4
CASSWEVGHTDTQYF
>TRBV20-1
CSPAKQLNTEAFF
>TRBV28
CASIRVGGFSGNTIYF
>TRBV5-6
CASSPWTGGVNEQFF
>TRBV3-1
CASSPTRGRGTYNEQFF
>TRBV28
CASSSIRPQENGYTF
>TRBV28
CASSFEIGYSSYEQYF
>TRBV7-9
CASRPGQANTGELFF
>TRBV15
CATSRSRQGRQINQPQHF
>TRBV28
CASSDSDRVPLDGYTF
>TRBV6-1
CASSEGRDPAYEQYF
>TRBV11-2
CASSPYRGLNNEQFF
>TRBV3-1
CASSHRQDNTEAFF
>TRBV3-1
CASSPFRGSTDTQYF
>TRBV6-5
CASSYGGNTEAFF
>TRBV2
CATSTGGGNQPQHF
>TRBV6-6
CASTESGGATDTQYF
>TRBV6-2/TRBV6-3
CASIGQPENIQYF
>TRBV2
CASSEAGSAMNTEAFF
>TRBV18
CASSPSRSNYGYTF
>TRBV28
CASRWGTQPQHF
>TRBV29-1
CSVEGWTSGSYNEQFF
>TRBV15
CATSREVSGWGTDTQYF
>TRBV4-1
CASSQDGRLERGYTF
>TRBV7-3
CASSQSGTGASGASVPTF
>TRBV6-2/TRBV6-3
CASRPERTYNEQFF
>TRBV6-1
CASTPGTGARGSYNSPLHF
>TRBV4-3
CASSRGTAYEQYF
>TRBV7-9
CASSPRGTRVVNEQFF
>TRBV4-1
CASSPLDRPNRNTEAFF
>TRBV20-1
CSALGKETQYF
>TRBV6-6
CASSWDMLETQYF
>TRBV28
CANSLSRQGAYEQYF
>TRBV7-2
CASSGRADQHF
>TRBV20-1
CSARQTAQSSLNYGYTF
>TRBV14
CASSQDRGAHF
>TRBV7-6
CASSRLLGTPPEEQFF
>TRBV6-1
CASSEGQWGSTQYF
>TRBV11-2
CASSTEVAGIEAFF
>TRBV5-5
CASSLWDGLMNTEAFF
>TRBV20-1
CSAPPGQGLGYEQYF
>TRBV7-8
CASSLDPGQGPNYGYTF
>TRBV10-3
CAISEASGGPYEQYF
>TRBV29-1
CSVGVGAYDYTF
>TRBV27
CASSLTPDRTGLEGANVLTF
>TRBV15
CATSRARRTGAYNEQYF
>TRBV7-9
CASSSRTVMNTEAFF
>TRBV29-1
CSVDPQGYDEQFF
>TRBV25-1
CASSESSRSSYEQYF